This T cell receptor (beta chain) was documented in a study of CD8+CD57+ T cells in acquired aplastic anemia (dated by TCRdb to 2016 to 2019). General notes on the study: On average, sorted CD4+ and CD8+ cells yielded approximately 3 ug of extracted DNA, with a range of roughly 0.17 to 30 ug. For healthy donor samples, the average read count was around 10 million for CD4+ cells and 11 million to 13 million for CD8+ cells.

Overall study outcomes, separate from this receptor: Around 30 CD8+ CDR3 sequences were found to be shared between patients and controls, but these sequences appeared to be highly expressed in patients and within the immunodominant clones of the patients. CD8+ Simpson's diversity did not differ significantly between patients and healthy controls (P=0.060).

In this study, sorted CD4+ and CD8+ T cells from the blood of healthy subjects and of severe aplastic anemia patients had their TCR repertoires deep-sequenced. Ficoll-Paque density gradient centrifugation was used to isolate peripheral blood mononuclear cells. Before DNA was extracted, CD4+ and CD8+ T cells were sorted using either FACS or magnetic beads. Profiling of TCR beta VDJ combinations and CDR3 sequences used genomic DNA as the template. TCR repertoire sequencing was run on an Illumina HiSeq 2000. As for the authors' bioinformatics: Repertoires were assessed using TRBV/TRBJ rearrangement plots, CDR3 size and DJ length profiles, and Simpson's diversity index. The most abundant DNA sequence in the deep sequencing data was defined as the immunodominant clone. CDR3 amino acid sequences were checked for sharing between subjects and were compared against published repertoires and the VDJdb database. The public reads were reprocessed in TCRdb via fastp at Q25 and MiXCR, keeping in-frame beta chains. Here each entry gathers all rows of one CDR3 protein and keeps the most common genes and DNA. TCRdb's processing, not the authors', yielded these V and J calls. This sample lists about 110,000 distinct CDR3 sequences; approximately 48% were detected once. In total, the top ten clones hold under 35% of the sample.

This clonotype was detected only a few times. The target of this receptor is not known. This may be a read error: a much more frequent sequence differs by one nucleotide. The sample consisted of sorted CD4+, CD8+, or CD8+CD57+ T cells (not recorded which) from PBMCs. This sequence originates from a human donor in good health, serving as a control.

At the DNA level, the sequence is TGTGCCGGTAGTATCGTGGGGGCAGGGAGGGATCACACTGAAGCTTTCTTT. This sequence encodes CAGSIVGAGRDHTEAFF. The rearranged chain carries TRBV19 and TRBJ1-1, and perhaps TRBD1 as D gene, on 6 matching bases. Reading from cysteine to phenylalanine, the CDR3 counts 17 amino acids. The entry retains the CDR3 DNA only, 51 bases that are in frame from base 1. For CDR1 and CDR2, the germline V gene (reference sequence) lists LNHDA and SQIVND.